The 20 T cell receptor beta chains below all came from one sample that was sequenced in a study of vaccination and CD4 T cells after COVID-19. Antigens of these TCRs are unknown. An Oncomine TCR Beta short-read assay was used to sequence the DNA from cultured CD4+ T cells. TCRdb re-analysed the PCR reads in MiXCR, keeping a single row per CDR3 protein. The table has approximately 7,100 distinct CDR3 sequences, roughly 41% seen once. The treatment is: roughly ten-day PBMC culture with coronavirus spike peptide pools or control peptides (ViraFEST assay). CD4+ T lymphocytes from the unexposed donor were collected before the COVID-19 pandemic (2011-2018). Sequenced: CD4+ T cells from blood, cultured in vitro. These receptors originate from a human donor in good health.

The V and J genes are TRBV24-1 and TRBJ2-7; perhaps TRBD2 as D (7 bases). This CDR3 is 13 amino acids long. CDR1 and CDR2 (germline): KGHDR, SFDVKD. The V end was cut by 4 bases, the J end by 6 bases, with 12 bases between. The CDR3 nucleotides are TGTGCCACCAGTGAGTGCGGGGGCTGCGAGCAGTACTTC. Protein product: CATSECGGCEQYF.

Here the CDR3 DNA reads TGTGCCAGCAGCACCTACGGGGGCAATCAGCCCCAGCATTTT. Protein: CASSTYGGNQPQHF. The J gene is TRBJ1-5, the V gene TRBV6-2 or TRBV6-3, with D unresolved. V was shortened by 6 bases and J by 2 bases, with 11 bases between the two germline ends. This CDR3 has 14 residues. In germline, CDR1 is MNHEY, CDR2 SVGEGT.

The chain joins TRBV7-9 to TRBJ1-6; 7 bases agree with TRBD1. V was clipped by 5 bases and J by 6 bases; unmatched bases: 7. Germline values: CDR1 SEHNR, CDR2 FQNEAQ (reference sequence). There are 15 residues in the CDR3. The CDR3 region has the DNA TGTGCCAGCAGCCGGGACAGCTTCTTTAATTCACCCCTCCACTTT. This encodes CASSRDSFFNSPLHF.

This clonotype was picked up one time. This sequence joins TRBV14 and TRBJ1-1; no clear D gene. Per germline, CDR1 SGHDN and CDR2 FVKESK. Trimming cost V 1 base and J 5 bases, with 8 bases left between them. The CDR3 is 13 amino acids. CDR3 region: CASSQALRTEAFF. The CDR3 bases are TGTGCCAGCAGCCAAGCACTCAGGACTGAAGCTTTCTTT.

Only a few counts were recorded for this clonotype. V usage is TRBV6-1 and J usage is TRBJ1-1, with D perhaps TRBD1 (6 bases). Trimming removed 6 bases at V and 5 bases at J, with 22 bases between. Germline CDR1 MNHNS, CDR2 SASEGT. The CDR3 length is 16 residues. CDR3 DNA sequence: TGTGCCAGCAGGCGATATGAAGGGGGATTCGAGACTGAAGCTTTCTTT. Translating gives CASRRYEGGFETEAFF.

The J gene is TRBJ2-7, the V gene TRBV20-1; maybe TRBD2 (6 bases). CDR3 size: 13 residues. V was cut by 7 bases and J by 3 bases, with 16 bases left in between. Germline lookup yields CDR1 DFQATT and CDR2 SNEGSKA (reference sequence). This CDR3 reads CSVDGGGNYEQYF. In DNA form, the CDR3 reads TGCAGTGTGGATGGGGGAGGCAACTACGAGCAGTACTTC.

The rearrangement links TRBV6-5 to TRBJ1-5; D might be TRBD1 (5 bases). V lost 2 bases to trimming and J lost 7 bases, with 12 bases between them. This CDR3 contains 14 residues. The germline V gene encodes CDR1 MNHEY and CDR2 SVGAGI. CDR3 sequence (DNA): TGTGCCAGCAGTTACAGGGGAGTTGGACAGCCCCAGCATTTT. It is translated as CASSYRGVGQPQHF.

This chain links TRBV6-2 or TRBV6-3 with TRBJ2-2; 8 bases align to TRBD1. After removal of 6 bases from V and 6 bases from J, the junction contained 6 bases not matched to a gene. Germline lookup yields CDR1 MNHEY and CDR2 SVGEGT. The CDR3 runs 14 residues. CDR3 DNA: TGTGCCAGCAGACCGGGACAGGAGGCCGGGGAGCTGTTTTTT. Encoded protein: CASRPGQEAGELFF.

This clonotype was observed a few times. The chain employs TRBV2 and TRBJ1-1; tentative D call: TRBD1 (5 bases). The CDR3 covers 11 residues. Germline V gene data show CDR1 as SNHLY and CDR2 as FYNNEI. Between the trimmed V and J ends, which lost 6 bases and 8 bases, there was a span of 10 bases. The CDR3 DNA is TGTGCCAGCAGGCAGGGAGAGGAAGCTTTCTTT. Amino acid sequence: CASRQGEEAFF.

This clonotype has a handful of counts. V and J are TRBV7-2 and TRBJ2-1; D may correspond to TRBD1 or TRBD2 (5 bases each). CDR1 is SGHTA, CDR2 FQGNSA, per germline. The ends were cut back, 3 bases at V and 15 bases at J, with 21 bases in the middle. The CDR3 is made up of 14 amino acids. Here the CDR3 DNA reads TGTGCCAGCAGCTTGGGGTCCGACGGCAATGGGGGGTTCTTC. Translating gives CASSLGSDGNGGFF.

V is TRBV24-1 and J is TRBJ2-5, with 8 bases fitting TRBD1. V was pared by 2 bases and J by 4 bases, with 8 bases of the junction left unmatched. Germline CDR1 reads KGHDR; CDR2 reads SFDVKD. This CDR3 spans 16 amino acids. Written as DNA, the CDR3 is TGTGCCACCAGTGATTCCGGGACAGGCCTTGGAGAGACCCAGTACTTC. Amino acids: CATSDSGTGLGETQYF.

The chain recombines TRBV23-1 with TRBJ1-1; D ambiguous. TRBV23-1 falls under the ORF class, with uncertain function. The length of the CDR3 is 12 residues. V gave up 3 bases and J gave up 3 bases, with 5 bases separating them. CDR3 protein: CASSQGYTEAFF. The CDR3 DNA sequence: TGCGCCAGCAGTCAGGGGTACACTGAAGCTTTCTTT.

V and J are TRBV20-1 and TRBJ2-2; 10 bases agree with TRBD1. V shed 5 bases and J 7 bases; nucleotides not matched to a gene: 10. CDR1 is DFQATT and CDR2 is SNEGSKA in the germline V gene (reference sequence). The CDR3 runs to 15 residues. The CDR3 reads CSAAWTGGTDGELFF. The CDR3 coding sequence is TGCAGTGCTGCCTGGACAGGGGGAACGGACGGGGAGCTGTTTTTT.

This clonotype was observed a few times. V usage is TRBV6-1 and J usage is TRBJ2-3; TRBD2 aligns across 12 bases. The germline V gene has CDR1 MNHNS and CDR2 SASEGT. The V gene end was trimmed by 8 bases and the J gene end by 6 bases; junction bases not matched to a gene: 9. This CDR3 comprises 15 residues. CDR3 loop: CASRTLAGGEDTQYF. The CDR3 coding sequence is TGTGCCAGCCGCACCCTAGCGGGGGGGGAGGATACGCAGTATTTT.

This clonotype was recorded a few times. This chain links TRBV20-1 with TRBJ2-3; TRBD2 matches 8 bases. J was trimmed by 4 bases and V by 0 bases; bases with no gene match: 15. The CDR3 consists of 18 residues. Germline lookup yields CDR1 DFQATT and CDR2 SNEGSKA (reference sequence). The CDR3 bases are TGCAGTGCTAGAGATAGCAAGCGGGCCCGGCGGGAGGCAGATACGCAGTATTTT. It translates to CSARDSKRARREADTQYF.

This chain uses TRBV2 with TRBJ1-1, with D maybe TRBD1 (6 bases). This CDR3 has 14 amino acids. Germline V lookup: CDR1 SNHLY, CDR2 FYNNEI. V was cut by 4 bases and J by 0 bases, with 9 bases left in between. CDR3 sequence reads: CASSGDRLNTEAFF. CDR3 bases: TGTGCCAGCAGTGGCGACAGGCTGAACACTGAAGCTTTCTTT.

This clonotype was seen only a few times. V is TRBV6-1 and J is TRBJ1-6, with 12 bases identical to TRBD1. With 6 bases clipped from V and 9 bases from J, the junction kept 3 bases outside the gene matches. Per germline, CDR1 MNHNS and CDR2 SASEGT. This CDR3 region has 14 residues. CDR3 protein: CASRGTGGVSPLHF. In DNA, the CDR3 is TGTGCCAGCAGAGGGACAGGGGGCGTTTCACCCCTCCACTTT.

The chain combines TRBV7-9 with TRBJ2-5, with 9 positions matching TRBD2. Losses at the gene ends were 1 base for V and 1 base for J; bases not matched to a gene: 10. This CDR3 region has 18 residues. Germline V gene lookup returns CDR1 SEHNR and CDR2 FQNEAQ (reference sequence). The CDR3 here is CASSLEIGAGGRQETQYF. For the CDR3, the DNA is TGTGCCAGCAGCTTAGAGATCGGGGCGGGGGGGCGCCAAGAGACCCAGTACTTC.

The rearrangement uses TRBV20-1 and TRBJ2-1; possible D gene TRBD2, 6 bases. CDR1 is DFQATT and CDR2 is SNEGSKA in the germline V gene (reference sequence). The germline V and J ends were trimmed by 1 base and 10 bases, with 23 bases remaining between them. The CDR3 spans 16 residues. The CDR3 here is CSARVGGDGVQWEQFF. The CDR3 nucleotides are TGCAGTGCTAGAGTTGGAGGGGATGGAGTACAATGGGAGCAGTTCTTC.

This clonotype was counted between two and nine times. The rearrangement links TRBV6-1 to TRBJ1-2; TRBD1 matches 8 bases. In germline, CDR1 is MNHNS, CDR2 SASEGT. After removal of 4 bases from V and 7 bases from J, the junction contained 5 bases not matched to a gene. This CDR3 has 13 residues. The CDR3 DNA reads TGTGCCAGCAGTGGGACAGGGATATTTGGCTACACCTTC. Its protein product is CASSGTGIFGYTF.